This paragraph reports one T cell receptor beta chain. The CDR3 spans 17 residues. Germline trimming cut 3 bases from V and 3 bases from J; bases unmatched to any gene: 12. Germline loops: CDR1 SNHLY, CDR2 FYNNEI. The data are from a study of blood T cell repertoires in COVID-19. In the authors' methods: Counts of nucleated cells, estimated from reference gene primer amplification, were obtained. Sequencing was performed with immunoSEQ multiplex PCR; in TCRdb, only in-frame clones are kept and a portion is missing. The V and J calls and the clone size are those of that table, but D and trimming were determined from the DNA. The data contain 150,000 to 200,000 clones, about nine tenths of them singletons.

The sequence was obtained from a man younger than 35 who had recovered from COVID-19. The J gene is TRBJ2-3, the V gene TRBV2; 7 bases fit TRBD1. Sequenced: peripheral blood. Here the CDR3 DNA reads TGTGCCAGCAGTGATCAGGCGGTAGGGGGCCATACAGATACGCAGTATTTT. It translates to CASSDQAVGGHTDTQYF.